The following is a TCR beta chain sequence with its context. Antigen specificity is unknown. This record comes from a study of cytomegalovirus exposure and HLA in healthy donors. Germline assignment: CDR1 MNHEY and CDR2 SVGAGI. The CDR3 extends over 15 amino acids. V dropped 0 bases and J dropped 2 bases, with 11 bases sitting between them. Data came from immunoSEQ multiplex PCR; TCRdb stores just in-frame clones and leaves some out. The sample holds about 110,000 clones, about 94% seen once. Overall study findings and caveats: The authors confirmed in vitro that a few CMV-associated chains were specific for CMV antigens. The study flagged roughly 150 TCR beta chains as cytomegalovirus-associated.

This TCR derives from a young woman in good health and CMV-seronegative. Material: PBMCs. The V gene is TRBV6-5, the J gene TRBJ2-7; D is unresolved. Here the CDR3 DNA reads TGTGCCAGCAGTTACTCGGCGGTCCCAACCTACGAGCAGTACTTC. As protein: CASSYSAVPTYEQYF.